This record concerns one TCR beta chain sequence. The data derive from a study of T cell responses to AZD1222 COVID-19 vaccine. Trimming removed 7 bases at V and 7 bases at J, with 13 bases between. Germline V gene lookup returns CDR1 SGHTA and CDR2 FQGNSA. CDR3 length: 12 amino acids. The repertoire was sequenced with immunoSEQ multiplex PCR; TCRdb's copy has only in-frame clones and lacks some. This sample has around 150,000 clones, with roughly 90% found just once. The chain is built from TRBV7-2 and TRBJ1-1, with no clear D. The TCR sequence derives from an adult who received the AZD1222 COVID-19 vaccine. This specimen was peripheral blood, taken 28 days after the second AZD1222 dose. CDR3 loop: CASTPTQFEAFF. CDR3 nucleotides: TGTGCCAGCACCCCAACACAATTTGAAGCTTTCTTT.